This TCR beta chain stems from a study of blood T cell repertoires in COVID-19. Study in general: PBMCs, B-cell-depleted T cells, or T cells were the source of the cDNA or gDNA that made up the material.

Original processing notes: Estimation of nucleated cell counts relied on the amplification of reference gene primers. The table came from immunoSEQ multiplex PCR; TCRdb's copy has only in-frame clones and leaves some out. From that table come the V and J calls and clone size; the DNA was used to work out D and trimming. The sample lists around 99,000 clones; approximately 87% were seen once. This CDR3 comprises 15 residues. Germline lookup yields CDR1 SGDLS and CDR2 YYNGEE. The ends lost 4 bases at V and 10 bases at J; junction bases unmatched: 13. The J gene is TRBJ2-1, the V gene TRBV9; 8 nucleotides agree with TRBD2. This clonotype was sampled from a woman aged 60-75 years with acute or convalescent COVID-19. Sequencing used peripheral blood. The CDR3 spells CASSPVMGLGTEQFF. The DNA for the CDR3 is TGTGCCAGCAGCCCCGTGATGGGACTAGGTACGGAGCAGTTCTTC.